A selection of T cell receptor beta chains follows, all from one sample in a study of blood T cell repertoires in COVID-19. Libraries were prepared by immunoSEQ multiplex PCR; TCRdb keeps only in-frame clonotypes and omits some of them. Of under 250,000 clones detected, about four fifths appear once; the ten largest clones hold less than 4%. Material: peripheral blood. Receptor source: a woman between 18 and 29 years old with acute or convalescent COVID-19. Each CDR3 is given with its conserved first and last residue. The D gene is left open where the match is weak. A clone size is listed for some rows: how often the clone was seen (once, few, many), or a class if it is expanded.

CDR3 DNA,CDR3 protein,clone size,J gene,V gene,D gene
TGTGCCAGCAGTGAAGGGAGACAGGGGTATGGCTACACCTTC,CASSEGRQGYGYTF,-,TRBJ1-2,TRBV6-1,TRBD1
TGTGCCAGCAGCTTACTCTGGACTAGCGCGGGGGACGAGCAGTACTTC,CASSLLWTSAGDEQYF,-,TRBJ2-7,TRBV7-6,TRBD2
TGTGCCTGGACGAGCTTTAATGAAAAACTGTTTTTT,CAWTSFNEKLFF,-,TRBJ1-4,TRBV30,-
TGTGCCAGCAACGGACAGACCACCGGGGAGCTGTTTTTT,CASNGQTTGELFF,-,TRBJ2-2,TRBV25-1,-
TGCAGCGTTGTAGCGGACGAGCAGTACTTC,CSVVADEQYF,once,TRBJ2-7,TRBV29-1,-
TGTGCCAGCAGCTTAGAGTACGGGGATGGTGAAGCTTTCTTT,CASSLEYGDGEAFF,-,TRBJ1-1,TRBV11-2,-
TGTGCCAGCAGTGGACAGGGTGGGAACACTGAAGCTTTCTTT,CASSGQGGNTEAFF,-,TRBJ1-1,TRBV6-6,TRBD1
TGTGCCAGCAGCTTCGGGGGGATAGAGCAGTACTTC,CASSFGGIEQYF,-,TRBJ2-7,TRBV5-4,TRBD2
TGTGCCAGCAGCTTTTTTCACGGCTATGGCTACACCTTC,CASSFFHGYGYTF,-,TRBJ1-2,TRBV7-9,-
TGTGCCAGTAGTCGAACCTCCTCCGGGACTAGTAACCAAGAGACCCAGTACTTC,CASSRTSSGTSNQETQYF,-,TRBJ2-5,TRBV19,TRBD2
TGTGCCAGCAGTGAGGGGGGTCACACCGGGGAGCTGTTTTTT,CASSEGGHTGELFF,few,TRBJ2-2,TRBV6-4,-
TGTGCCAGCAGCGTAGAGTCTGGGCAGAGCTCCTACAATGAGCAGTTCTTC,CASSVESGQSSYNEQFF,once,TRBJ2-1,TRBV9,-
TGTGCCATCAGTGAGGGAGGAGGGGCCAAGCGCGATGAGCAGTTCTTC,CAISEGGGAKRDEQFF,-,TRBJ2-1,TRBV10-3,-
TGTGCCAGCAGTTTTAGTAGCAATCAGCCCCAGCATTTT,CASSFSSNQPQHF,-,TRBJ1-5,TRBV12-3/TRBV12-4,-
TGTGCCAGCAGAGAGCGGTCAGGGGCCTACAATGAGCAGTTCTTC,CASRERSGAYNEQFF,few,TRBJ2-1,TRBV6-5,-
TGTGCCAAAGGGGGTCAGGGGGTTGGGGAGACCCAGTACTTC,CAKGGQGVGETQYF,-,TRBJ2-5,TRBV30,TRBD1